This T cell receptor (beta chain) was identified in a study of blood T cell repertoires in COVID-19. For the study at large: T cells, B-cell-depleted T cells, or PBMCs supplied cDNA or gDNA.

This table comes from immunoSEQ multiplex PCR, and its TCRdb copy is limited to in-frame clones, with some not included. Of 160,000 or so clones in the sample, about four fifths are singletons; the top ten hold roughly 0.56%. The CDR3 spans 14 residues. After removal of 5 bases from V and 10 bases from J, the junction contained 8 bases not matched to a gene. In germline, CDR1 is SGHAT, CDR2 FQNNGV. This clone has only a few counts. The chain recombines TRBV11-2 with TRBJ2-3; 11 positions match TRBD2. The clonotype originates from a man in his 60s with acute or convalescent COVID-19. The sequencing input was peripheral blood. CDR3 in amino acids: CASSQASGRRAQYF. The DNA of the CDR3 is TGTGCCAGCAGCCAGGCTAGCGGGAGGCGAGCGCAGTATTTT.